This T cell receptor (beta chain) was recovered during a study of blood T cell repertoires in COVID-19. The method was immunoSEQ multiplex PCR; TCRdb's version includes in-frame clones alone and lacks a portion of them. Here the sample spans around 270,000 clones, 65% to 85% being singletons. Per germline, CDR1 MDHEN and CDR2 SYDVKM. The trim removed 6 bases at V and 5 bases at J, leaving 12 bases unmatched. This CDR3 has 15 residues. This clone has a handful of counts. Sequencing used peripheral blood. This TCR was recovered from an older person with COVID-19, enrolled during active disease. The chain links TRBV28 to TRBJ2-7; 8 bases agree with TRBD2. The CDR3 here is CASSQVGGGSHEQYF. The CDR3 nucleotides read TGTGCCAGCAGCCAAGTCGGGGGGGGGTCCCACGAGCAGTACTTC.